This T cell receptor (beta chain) emerged from a study of cytomegalovirus exposure and HLA in healthy donors. Whole-study results and caveats: Cytomegalovirus association was assigned to 150 to 200 TCR beta chains.

J lost 4 bases, V lost 6 bases, and 11 bases had no gene match. Per the germline V gene, CDR1 is SNHLY and CDR2 is FYNNEI. The CDR3 is made up of 16 amino acids. On this clone itself: Antigen specificity is unknown.

The primer mix had 60 Vbeta and 13 Jbeta primers. Source study methods: An analysis that came later counted 80 million or so unique TCR beta chains, some 11 million shared. The table came from immunoSEQ multiplex PCR; TCRdb's copy has only in-frame clones and leaves some out. V, J and clone size were drawn from that table, and D and trimming were deduced from the DNA. The sample has 200,000 to 250,000 clones; around 88% are singletons. The clonotype originates from a woman younger than 30 in good health and CMV-seronegative. The sequenced sample consisted of PBMCs. This rearrangement joins TRBV2 to TRBJ1-3; TRBD1 aligns across 8 bases. The chain's CDR3 is CASRETGVKSGNTIYF. Here the CDR3 DNA reads TGTGCCAGCAGAGAGACAGGGGTAAAGTCAGGAAACACCATATATTTT.